The 10 T cell receptor beta chains presented below share a single source sample, sequenced in a study of blood T cell repertoires in COVID-19. Using immunoSEQ multiplex PCR, the repertoire was profiled, and TCRdb retains in-frame clones only, with some absent. This repertoire shows about 200,000 clones, more than 70% found once; its top ten account for under 2%. The sample was peripheral blood. The source of these receptors is a man between 18 and 35 years old with active or convalescent COVID-19.

The chain joins TRBV5-1 to TRBJ2-3, with TRBD2 identical over 8 bases. The CDR3 is 15 residues long. The V gene's germline CDR1 is SGHRS and CDR2 YFSETQ. Trimming cost V 0 bases and J 6 bases; bases outside gene matches: 6. The CDR3 nucleotides read TGCGCCAGCAGCTTGGTAGCGCTAGCGGGTGATACGCAGTATTTT. As protein: CASSLVALAGDTQYF.

The gene calls are TRBV11-2 and TRBJ2-1; maybe TRBD1 (6 bases). The CDR3 sequence is 15 residues long. Germline CDR1 SGHAT, CDR2 FQNNGV. V was shortened by 4 bases and J by 0 bases, with 10 bases between the two germline ends. CDR3: CASSSQGSSYNEQFF. CDR3 bases: TGTGCCAGCAGCTCACAGGGTAGCTCCTACAATGAGCAGTTCTTC.

Comment on this clone: Other DNA sequences from this sample encode an identical CDR3 as well. The chain joins TRBV5-4 to TRBJ2-1; weak D call: TRBD2 (5 bases). CDR3 size: 12 residues. V lost 0 bases, J lost 14 bases, and 12 bases lay in between. In germline, CDR1 is SGHNT, CDR2 YYREEE (reference sequence). The CDR3 coding sequence is TGTGCCAGCAGCTTGGGTCGGGGTGGGGAGTTCTTC. Translated, it gives CASSLGRGGEFF.

Only one count was recorded for this clone. V and J are TRBV7-2 and TRBJ2-2, with D perhaps TRBD2 (6 bases). CDR1 is SGHTA and CDR2 is FQGNSA in the germline V gene. Trimming took off 1 base at V and 7 bases at J, with 16 bases between the two ends. The CDR3 is 16 amino acids. The CDR3 coding sequence is TGTGCCAGCAGCTTAGTACTGCAACGGGGGATCGGGGAGCTGTTTTTT. Residues: CASSLVLQRGIGELFF.

CDR3 sequence: CAWSVGRSDSPLHF. The DNA for the CDR3 is TGTGCCTGGAGTGTGGGCAGGTCGGATTCACCCCTCCACTTT. The chain combines TRBV30 with TRBJ1-6; D not certain. The CDR3 is made up of 14 amino acids. Germline loops: CDR1 GTSNPN, CDR2 SVGIG (reference sequence). V was shortened by 0 bases and J by 8 bases, with 11 bases between the two germline ends.

The J gene is TRBJ1-6, the V gene TRBV30; D not certain. Trimming removed 2 bases at V and 10 bases at J, with 12 bases between. Germline CDR1 is GTSNPN and CDR2 is SVGIG (reference sequence). This CDR3 is 13 amino acids long. CDR3 region: CAWSPWTGSPLHF. As DNA, the CDR3 is TGTGCCTGGAGTCCGTGGACGGGATCACCCCTCCACTTT.

This clone showed up just a few times. The chain couples TRBV6-6 to TRBJ1-2; D might be TRBD1 (6 bases). V was trimmed by 4 bases and J by 8 bases, leaving 11 bases between them. The germline gives CDR1 MNHNY, CDR2 SVGAGI (reference sequence). The CDR3 runs to 12 residues. This CDR3 reads CASSLQGSGYTF. CDR3 DNA: TGTGCCAGCAGTTTACAGGGATCGGGCTACACCTTC.

The chain links TRBV27 to TRBJ2-5; 11 nucleotides line up with TRBD1. With 5 bases clipped from V and 5 bases from J, the junction kept 10 bases outside the gene matches. Germline V gives CDR1 MNHEY, CDR2 SMNVEV (reference sequence). The length of the CDR3 is 16 residues. The CDR3 DNA sequence: TGTGCCAGCAGTCCAAGGACAGGGGGCGCGTCGGAGACCCAGTACTTC. Amino acid sequence: CASSPRTGGASETQYF.

Remarks on this clone: The same CDR3 also results from other DNA sequences found in this sample. This rearrangement joins TRBV4-2 to TRBJ1-1; the D is unclear. The CDR3 is 15 amino acids. The germline gives CDR1 LGHNA, CDR2 YNFKEQ. The V end was cut by 0 bases, the J end by 7 bases, with 15 bases between. The CDR3 sequence: CASSQDPLGGLEAFF. CDR3 coding DNA: TGTGCCAGCAGCCAAGACCCCTTGGGAGGACTTGAAGCTTTCTTT.

A word on this clone: This specimen includes other DNA sequences encoding the same CDR3. This chain links TRBV2 with TRBJ1-1, with a possible D match to TRBD1 (6 bases). There are 13 residues in the CDR3. V was cut by 4 bases and J by 0 bases, with 6 bases left in between. Germline V gene lookup returns CDR1 SNHLY and CDR2 FYNNEI. CDR3 bases: TGTGCCAGCAGTGGACAGGTGAACACTGAAGCTTTCTTT. Its protein product is CASSGQVNTEAFF. Full variable domain (rest looked up from reference TRBV2 and TRBJ1-1): EPEVTQTPSHQVTQMGQEVILRCVPISNHLYFYWYRQILGQKVEFLVSFYNNEISEKSEIFDDQFSVERPDGSNFTLKIRSTKLEDSAMYFCASSGQVNTEAFFGQGTRLTVV.